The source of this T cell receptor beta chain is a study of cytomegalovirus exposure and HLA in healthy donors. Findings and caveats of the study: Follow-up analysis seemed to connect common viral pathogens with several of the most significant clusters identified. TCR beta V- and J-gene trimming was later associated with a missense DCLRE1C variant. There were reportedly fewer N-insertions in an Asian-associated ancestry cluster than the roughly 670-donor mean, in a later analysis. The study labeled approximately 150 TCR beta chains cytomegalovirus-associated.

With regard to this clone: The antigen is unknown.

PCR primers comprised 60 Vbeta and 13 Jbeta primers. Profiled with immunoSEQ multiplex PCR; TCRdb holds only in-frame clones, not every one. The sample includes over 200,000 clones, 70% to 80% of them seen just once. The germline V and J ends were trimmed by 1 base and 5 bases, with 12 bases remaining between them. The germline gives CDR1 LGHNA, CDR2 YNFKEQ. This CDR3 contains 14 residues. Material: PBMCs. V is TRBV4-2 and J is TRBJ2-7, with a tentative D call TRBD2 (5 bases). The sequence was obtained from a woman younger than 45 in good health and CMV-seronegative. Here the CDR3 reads CASSQVGGEDEQYF. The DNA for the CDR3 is TGTGCCAGCAGCCAAGTAGGAGGAGAGGACGAGCAGTACTTC.